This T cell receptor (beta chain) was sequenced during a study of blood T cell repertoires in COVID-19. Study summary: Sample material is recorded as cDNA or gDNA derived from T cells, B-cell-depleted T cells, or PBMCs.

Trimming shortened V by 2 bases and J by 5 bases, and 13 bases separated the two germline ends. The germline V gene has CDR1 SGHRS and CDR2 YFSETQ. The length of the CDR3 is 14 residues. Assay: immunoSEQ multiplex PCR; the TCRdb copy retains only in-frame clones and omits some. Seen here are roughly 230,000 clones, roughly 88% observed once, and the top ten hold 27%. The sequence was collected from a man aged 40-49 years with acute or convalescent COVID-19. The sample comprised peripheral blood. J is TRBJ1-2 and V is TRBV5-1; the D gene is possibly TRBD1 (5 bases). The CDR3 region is CASSFPGTDYGYTF. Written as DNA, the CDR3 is TGCGCCAGCAGCTTCCCCGGGACTGATTATGGCTACACCTTC.